The 13 T cell receptor beta chains below come from one sample, sequenced in a study of blood T cell repertoires in COVID-19. Sequencing was performed with immunoSEQ multiplex PCR; in TCRdb, only in-frame clones are kept and a portion is missing. The data hold roughly 16,000 clones, with about nine tenths observed a single time. Specimen: peripheral blood. The receptor source for this set is a human donor with active COVID-19. The donor label of this sample is uncertain.

The chain links TRBV19 to TRBJ1-6, with D hard to call. Germline V CDR1 and CDR2: LNHDA, SQIVND (reference sequence). The CDR3 is made up of 12 amino acids. Trimming removed 4 bases from V and 7 bases from J, with 5 bases in between. CDR3 loop: CASSRPNSPLHF. CDR3 in DNA: TGTGCCAGTAGTAGGCCCAATTCACCCCTCCACTTT.

V gene TRBV6-2 or TRBV6-3 combines with J gene TRBJ1-1; D is undetermined. The CDR3 consists of 12 residues. Trimming removed 6 bases at V and 8 bases at J, with 13 bases between. CDR1 and CDR2 from the germline V gene are MNHEY and SVGEGT. The CDR3: CASSRRGSEAFF. The DNA of the CDR3 is TGTGCCAGCAGCCGTCGCGGGAGCGAAGCTTTCTTT.

V and J are TRBV11-1 and TRBJ1-1; D remains ambiguous. V lost 2 bases and J lost 2, with 6 bases in between. The CDR3 has 13 amino acids. Germline V gene data show CDR1 as SGHAT and CDR2 as FQDESV (reference sequence). The CDR3 DNA sequence: TGTGCCAGCAGCTTACCAGGAAACACTGAAGCTTTCTTT. Amino acid sequence: CASSLPGNTEAFF.

The rearrangement uses TRBV7-2 and TRBJ1-1; D not resolved. Trimming cost V 5 bases and J 4 bases, with 11 bases left between them. Germline values: CDR1 SGHTA, CDR2 FQGNSA. There are 13 residues in the CDR3. The CDR3 reads CASSLQESTEAFF. The CDR3 DNA sequence: TGTGCCAGCAGCCTGCAAGAGAGCACTGAAGCTTTCTTT.

This rearrangement joins TRBV6-2 or TRBV6-3 to TRBJ1-1; TRBD1 might be the D (6 bases). CDR1 is MNHEY, CDR2 SVGEGT, per germline. CDR3 length: 12 amino acids. The ends were cut back, 4 bases at V and 9 bases at J, with 12 bases in the middle. In nucleotides, the CDR3 is TGTGCCAGCAGTTCCAGACAGGTGAAAGCTTTCTTT. Amino acids: CASSSRQVKAFF.

The V call is TRBV28, the J call TRBJ2-7, with D perhaps matching TRBD1 (6 bases). Germline V gene lookup returns CDR1 MDHEN and CDR2 SYDVKM. The ends were cut back, 6 bases at V and 6 bases at J, with 9 bases in the middle. The CDR3 has 11 amino acids. In DNA, the CDR3 is TGTGCCAGCAGGGACAGTTTCGAGCAGTACTTC. Protein product: CASRDSFEQYF.

The V and J genes are TRBV9 and TRBJ2-1, with D maybe TRBD1 (6 bases). Trimming pared 3 bases from V and 0 bases from J, leaving 10 bases between. The CDR3 has 15 amino acids. CDR1 and CDR2 (germline): SGDLS, YYNGEE. The CDR3, as DNA: TGTGCCAGCAGCGCCCCGGGACACTCCTACAATGAGCAGTTCTTC. This codes for CASSAPGHSYNEQFF.

The chain is built from TRBV9 and TRBJ2-1, with TRBD2 matching over 12 bases. Unmatched junction bases numbered 6, after V lost 4 bases and J lost 1 base. This CDR3 is 17 amino acids long. CDR1 SGDLS and CDR2 YYNGEE come from the germline V gene. The CDR3 loop reads CASSSRLAGASYNEQFF. The DNA of the CDR3 is TGTGCCAGCAGCAGTCGACTAGCGGGGGCGTCCTACAATGAGCAGTTCTTC.

The chain has TRBV14 and TRBJ2-3; no definite D call. V lost 0 bases and J lost 2, with 9 bases in between. CDR1 and CDR2 (germline): SGHDN, FVKESK. The CDR3 extends over 15 amino acids. The CDR3 protein is CASSQDWQITDTQYF. The CDR3 DNA is TGTGCCAGCAGCCAAGATTGGCAGATCACAGATACGCAGTATTTT.

This sequence joins TRBV2 and TRBJ1-5; TRBD1 might be the D (5 bases). Germline CDR1 is SNHLY and CDR2 is FYNNEI. This CDR3 comprises 15 residues. V shed 4 bases and J shed 4 bases, with 14 bases lying between them. The CDR3 reads CASSAQEGWNQPQHF. The CDR3 DNA follows: TGTGCCAGCAGTGCCCAGGAGGGGTGGAATCAGCCCCAGCATTTT.

The gene calls are TRBV7-9 and TRBJ1-2; D is uncertain. The V end lost 3 bases, the J end lost 1 base, and 9 bases lay between the germline ends. CDR1 and CDR2 (germline): SEHNR, FQNEAQ (reference sequence). The CDR3 is 14 amino acids. The CDR3 spells CASSLSGSNYGYTF. CDR3 nucleotides: TGTGCCAGCAGCTTGAGCGGGAGTAACTATGGCTACACCTTC.

Concerning this clone: The sample carries other DNA sequences with the same CDR3. The chain carries TRBV6-5 and TRBJ1-1; tentative D call: TRBD1 (5 bases). V lost 0 bases and J lost 1, with 9 bases in between. The germline CDR1 and CDR2 sequences are MNHEY and SVGAGI. This CDR3 contains 15 residues. CDR3 sequence: CASSYSSRGNTEAFF. CDR3 coding DNA: TGTGCCAGCAGTTACTCGAGTAGGGGGAACACTGAAGCTTTCTTT.

This sequence joins TRBV21-1 and TRBJ1-3; the table's D gene call, TRBD1, was not cross checked with the DNA. TRBV21-1 corresponds to a pseudogene. The CDR3 runs 18 residues. CDR3 DNA: TGTGCCAGCAGCAAGAAAACAGGGGCGGTTATTTCTGGAAACACCATATATTTT. Encoded protein: CASSKKTGAVISGNTIYF.